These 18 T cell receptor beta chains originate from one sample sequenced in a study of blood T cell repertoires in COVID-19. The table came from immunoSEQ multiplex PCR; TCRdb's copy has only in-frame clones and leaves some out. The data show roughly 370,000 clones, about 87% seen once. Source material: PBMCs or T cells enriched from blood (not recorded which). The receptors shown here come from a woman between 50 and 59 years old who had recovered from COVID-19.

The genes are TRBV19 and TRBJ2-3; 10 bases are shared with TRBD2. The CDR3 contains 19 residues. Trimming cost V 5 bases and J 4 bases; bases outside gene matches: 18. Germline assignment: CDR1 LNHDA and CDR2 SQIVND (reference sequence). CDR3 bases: TGTGCCAGTAGTCAAAGGCGCCTAGCGGGGGCGGTGATGCCAGATACGCAGTATTTT. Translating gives CASSQRRLAGAVMPDTQYF.

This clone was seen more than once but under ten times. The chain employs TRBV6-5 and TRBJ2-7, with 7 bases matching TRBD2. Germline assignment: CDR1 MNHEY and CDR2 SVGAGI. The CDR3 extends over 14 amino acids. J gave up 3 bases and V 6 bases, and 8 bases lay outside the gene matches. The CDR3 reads CASSPARGDYEQYF. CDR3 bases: TGTGCCAGCAGCCCCGCCCGGGGGGACTACGAGCAGTACTTC.

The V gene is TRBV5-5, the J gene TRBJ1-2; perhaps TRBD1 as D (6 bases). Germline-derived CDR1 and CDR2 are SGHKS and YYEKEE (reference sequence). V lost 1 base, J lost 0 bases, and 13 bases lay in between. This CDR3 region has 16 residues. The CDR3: CASSLTGTLTNYGYTF. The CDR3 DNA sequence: TGTGCCAGCAGCTTGACCGGGACACTAACTAACTATGGCTACACCTTC. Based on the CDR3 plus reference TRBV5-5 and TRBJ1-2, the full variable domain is DAGVTQSPTHLIKTRGQQVTLRCSPISGHKSVSWYQQVLGQGPQFIFQYYEKEERGRGNFPDRFSARQFPNYSSELNVNALLLGDSALYLCASSLTGTLTNYGYTFGSGTRLTVV.

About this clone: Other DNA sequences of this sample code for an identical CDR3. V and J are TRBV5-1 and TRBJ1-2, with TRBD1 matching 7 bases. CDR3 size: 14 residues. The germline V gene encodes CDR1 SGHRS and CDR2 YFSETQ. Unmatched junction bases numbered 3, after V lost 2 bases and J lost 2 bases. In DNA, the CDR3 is TGCGCCAGCAGCTTAACAGGGGCGAACTATGGCTACACCTTC. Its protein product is CASSLTGANYGYTF.

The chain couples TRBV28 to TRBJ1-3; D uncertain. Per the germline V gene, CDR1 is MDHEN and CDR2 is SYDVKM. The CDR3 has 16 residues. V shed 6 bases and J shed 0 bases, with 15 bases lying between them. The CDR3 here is CASRPTLLSSGNTIYF. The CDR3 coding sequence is TGTGCCAGCAGACCTACCCTGTTAAGCTCTGGAAACACCATATATTTT. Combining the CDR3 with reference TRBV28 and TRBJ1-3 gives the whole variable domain DVKVTQSSRYLVKRTGEKVFLECVQDMDHENMFWYRQDPGLGLRLIYFSYDVKMKEKGDIPEGYSVSREKKERFSLILESASTNQTSMYLCASRPTLLSSGNTIYFGEGSWLTVV.

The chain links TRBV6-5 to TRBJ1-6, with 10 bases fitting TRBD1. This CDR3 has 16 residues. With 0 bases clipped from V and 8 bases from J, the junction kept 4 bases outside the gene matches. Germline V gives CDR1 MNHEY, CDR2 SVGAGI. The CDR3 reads CASSYSPGQGYSPLHF. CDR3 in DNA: TGTGCCAGCAGTTACTCCCCGGGACAGGGGTATTCACCCCTCCACTTT.

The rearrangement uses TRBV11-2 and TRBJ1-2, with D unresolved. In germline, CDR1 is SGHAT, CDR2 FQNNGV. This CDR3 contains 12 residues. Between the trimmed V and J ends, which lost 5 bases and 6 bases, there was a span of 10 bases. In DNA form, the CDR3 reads TGTGCCAGCAGCGGAGAAGGCGATGGCTACACCTTC. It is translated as CASSGEGDGYTF.

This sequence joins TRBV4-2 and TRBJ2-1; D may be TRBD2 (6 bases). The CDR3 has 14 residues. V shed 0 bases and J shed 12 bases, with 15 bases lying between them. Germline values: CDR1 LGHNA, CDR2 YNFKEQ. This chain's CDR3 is CASSQDLEGGGQFF. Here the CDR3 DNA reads TGTGCCAGCAGCCAAGATTTGGAGGGCGGCGGGCAGTTCTTC.

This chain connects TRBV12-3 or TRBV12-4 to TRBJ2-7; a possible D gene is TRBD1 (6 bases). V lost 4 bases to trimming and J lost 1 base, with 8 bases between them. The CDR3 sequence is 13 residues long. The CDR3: CASSYGQSYEQYF. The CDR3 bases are TGTGCCAGCAGTTACGGACAGTCCTACGAGCAGTACTTC.

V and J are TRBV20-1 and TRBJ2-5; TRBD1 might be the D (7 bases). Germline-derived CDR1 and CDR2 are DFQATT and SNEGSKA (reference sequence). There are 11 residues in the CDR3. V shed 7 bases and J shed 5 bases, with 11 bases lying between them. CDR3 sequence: CSGAGGETQYF. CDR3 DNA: TGCAGTGGGGCAGGGGGGGAGACCCAGTACTTC.

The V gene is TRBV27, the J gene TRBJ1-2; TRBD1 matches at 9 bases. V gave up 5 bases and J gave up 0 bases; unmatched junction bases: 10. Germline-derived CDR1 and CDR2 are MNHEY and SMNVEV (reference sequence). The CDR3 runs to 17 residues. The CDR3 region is CASSPHRDRASNYGYTF. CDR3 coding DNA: TGTGCCAGCAGTCCGCACCGGGACAGGGCCTCTAACTATGGCTACACCTTC.

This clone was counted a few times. The DNA of the CDR3 is TGTGCCAGCAGTCCCCGCAGGGCCAGCTCCTATAATTCACCCCTCCACTTT. Translating it yields CASSPRRASSYNSPLHF. This sequence joins TRBV28 and TRBJ1-6, with D possibly matching TRBD1 (5 bases). Trimming shortened V by 5 bases and J by 0 bases, and 14 bases separated the two germline ends. The CDR3 is 17 residues long. Germline V lookup: CDR1 MDHEN, CDR2 SYDVKM. Looking up the rest from reference TRBV28 and TRBJ1-6 gives the full variable domain: DVKVTQSSRYLVKRTGEKVFLECVQDMDHENMFWYRQDPGLGLRLIYFSYDVKMKEKGDIPEGYSVSREKKERFSLILESASTNQTSMYLCASSPRRASSYNSPLHFGNGTRLTVT.

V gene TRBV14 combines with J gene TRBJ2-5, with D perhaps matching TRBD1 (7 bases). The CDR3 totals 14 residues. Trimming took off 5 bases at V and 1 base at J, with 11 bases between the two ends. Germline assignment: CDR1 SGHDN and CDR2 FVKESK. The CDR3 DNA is TGTGCCAGCAGCGCGGGACAGAGCCAAGAGACCCAGTACTTC. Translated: CASSAGQSQETQYF. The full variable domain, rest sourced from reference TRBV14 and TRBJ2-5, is EAGVTQFPSHSVIEKGQTVTLRCDPISGHDNLYWYRRVMGKEIKFLLHFVKESKQDESGMPNNRFLAERTGGTYSTLKVQPAELEDSGVYFCASSAGQSQETQYFGPGTRLLVL.

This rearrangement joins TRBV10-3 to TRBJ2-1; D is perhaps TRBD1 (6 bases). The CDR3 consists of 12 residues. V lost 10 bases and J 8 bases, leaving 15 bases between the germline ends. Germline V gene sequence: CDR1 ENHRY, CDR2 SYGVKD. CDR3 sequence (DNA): TGTGCCACCGGGACAAAATGGGATGAGCAGTTCTTC. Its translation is CATGTKWDEQFF.

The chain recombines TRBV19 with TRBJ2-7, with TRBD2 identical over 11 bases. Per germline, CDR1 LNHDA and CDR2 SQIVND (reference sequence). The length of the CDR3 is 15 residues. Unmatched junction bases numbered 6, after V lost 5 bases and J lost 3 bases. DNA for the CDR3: TGTGCCAGTAGTCCCCAGACTAGCGGGGACTACGAGCAGTACTTC. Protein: CASSPQTSGDYEQYF.

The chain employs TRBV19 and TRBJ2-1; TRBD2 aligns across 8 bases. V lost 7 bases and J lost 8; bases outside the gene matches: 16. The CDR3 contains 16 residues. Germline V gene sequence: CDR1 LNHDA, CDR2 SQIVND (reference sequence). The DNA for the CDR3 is TGTGCCAGTATTGAAGGAGGGACTAGATCGTTCCATGAGCAGTTCTTC. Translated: CASIEGGTRSFHEQFF.

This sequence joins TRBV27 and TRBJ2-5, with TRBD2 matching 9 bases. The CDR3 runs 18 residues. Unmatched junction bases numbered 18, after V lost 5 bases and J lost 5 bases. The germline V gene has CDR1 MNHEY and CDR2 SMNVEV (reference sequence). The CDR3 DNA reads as TGTGCCAGCAGTCCGTCTCCTTTTCGCGGGGGGGCCGGGGAGACCCAGTACTTC. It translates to CASSPSPFRGGAGETQYF.

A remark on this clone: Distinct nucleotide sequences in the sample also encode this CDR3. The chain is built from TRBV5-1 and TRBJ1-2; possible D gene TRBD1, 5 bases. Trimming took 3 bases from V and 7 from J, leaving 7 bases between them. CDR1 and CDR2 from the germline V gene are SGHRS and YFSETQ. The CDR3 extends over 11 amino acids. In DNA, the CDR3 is TGCGCCAGCAGCTCCACAGGTGGCTACACCTTC. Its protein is CASSSTGGYTF.